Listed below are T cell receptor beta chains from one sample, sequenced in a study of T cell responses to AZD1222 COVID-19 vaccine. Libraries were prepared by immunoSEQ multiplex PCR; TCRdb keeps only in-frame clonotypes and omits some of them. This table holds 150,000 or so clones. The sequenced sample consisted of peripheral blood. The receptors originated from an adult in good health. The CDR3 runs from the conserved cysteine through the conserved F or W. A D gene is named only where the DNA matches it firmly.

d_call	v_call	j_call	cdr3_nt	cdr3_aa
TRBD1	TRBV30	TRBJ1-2	TGTGCCTGGAGCCTACAGGGGAGAGGATATGGCTACACCTTC	CAWSLQGRGYGYTF
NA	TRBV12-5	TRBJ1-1	TGTGCTAGTGGTTTGGCCCCCTCGAGGGGAGGCACTGAAGCTTTCTTT	CASGLAPSRGGTEAFF
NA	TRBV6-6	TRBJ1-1	TGTGCCAGCACCTCAGGGGCAGGTGAAGCTTTCTTT	CASTSGAGEAFF
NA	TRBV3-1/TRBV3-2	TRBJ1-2	TGTGCCAGCAGTCGCGTCCGTCCCGGCCATGGCTACACCTTC	CASSRVRPGHGYTF
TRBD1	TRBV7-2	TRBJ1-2	TGTGCCAGCAGCTCACACCGACAGGGATCCTATGGCTACACCTTC	CASSSHRQGSYGYTF
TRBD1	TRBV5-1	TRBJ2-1	TGCGCCAGCAGCTTCGCCCCGGGACAGGGGTACAATGAGCAGTTCTTC	CASSFAPGQGYNEQFF
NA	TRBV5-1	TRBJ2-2	TGCGCCAGCAGCTTACAAGTCGACACCGGGGAGCTGTTTTTT	CASSLQVDTGELFF
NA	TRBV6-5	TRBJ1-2	TGTGCCAGCACTCGCCCCTCCGCAAACTATGGCTACACCTTC	CASTRPSANYGYTF
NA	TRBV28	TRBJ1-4	TGTGCCAGCAGCACCGATGGCAGGGTGGGGGAAAAACTGTTTTTT	CASSTDGRVGEKLFF
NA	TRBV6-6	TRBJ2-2	TGTGCCAGCAGTTATCGGGCGGCCCCCACCGGGGAGCTGTTTTTT	CASSYRAAPTGELFF
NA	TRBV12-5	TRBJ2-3	TGTGCTAGTGGACGAAATGCGGGCACAGATACGCAGTATTTT	CASGRNAGTDTQYF
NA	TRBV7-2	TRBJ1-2	TGTGCCAGCAGCTCCTTGCCTGGGGGCTATGGCTACACCTTC	CASSSLPGGYGYTF
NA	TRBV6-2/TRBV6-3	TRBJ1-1	TGTGCCAGCAGTTATGGTGGTTATCTGGGCATGAACACTGAAGCTTTCTTT	CASSYGGYLGMNTEAFF
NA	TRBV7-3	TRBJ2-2	TGTGCCAGCAGCTTAATGGGAGGGGGCAACACCGGGGAGCTGTTTTTT	CASSLMGGGNTGELFF
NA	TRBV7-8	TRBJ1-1	TGTGCCAGCAGCTTACGGCCCCGGACAGATTTAATGAACACTGAAGCTTTCTTT	CASSLRPRTDLMNTEAFF
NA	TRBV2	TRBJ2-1	TGTGCCAGCAGTGACAGAATCTACAATGAGCAGTTCTTC	CASSDRIYNEQFF
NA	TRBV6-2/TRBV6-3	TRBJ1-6	TGTGCCAGCAGCCGCCCGGGACGGAGCTCCTATAATTCACCCCTCCACTTT	CASSRPGRSSYNSPLHF
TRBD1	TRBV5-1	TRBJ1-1	TGCGCCAGCAGCGAGGACAGGGTTGGAGGGAACACTGAAGCTTTCTTT	CASSEDRVGGNTEAFF
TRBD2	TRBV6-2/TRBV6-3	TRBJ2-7	TGTGCCAGCAGTGCCCTTCGGACTAGCGGACCCTACGAGCAGTACTTC	CASSALRTSGPYEQYF
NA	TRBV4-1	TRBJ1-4	TGCGCCAGCAGCCAAGATAGAGGGACGGGGAGTGAAAAACTGTTTTTT	CASSQDRGTGSEKLFF
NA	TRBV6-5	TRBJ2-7	TGTGCCAGCAGTTACTCGGGGTCCGAGCAGTACTTC	CASSYSGSEQYF
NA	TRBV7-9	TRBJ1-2	TGTGCCAGCAGCTTAGGGTTGGAGTTCTTCGGCTATGGCTACACCTTC	CASSLGLEFFGYGYTF
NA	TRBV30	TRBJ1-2	TGTGCCTGGAGTTGGGGGTTCGTTCGTGGCTACACCTTC	CAWSWGFVRGYTF
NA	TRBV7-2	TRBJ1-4	TGTGCCAGCAGCTTAGTAGGGAGCCGTGAAAAACTGTTTTTT	CASSLVGSREKLFF
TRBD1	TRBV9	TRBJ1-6	TGTGCCAGCAGCGTAGACCCAGGACAGGGCCCCGACAAACTCCACTTT	CASSVDPGQGPDKLHF
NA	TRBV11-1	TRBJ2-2	TGTGCCAGCAGCTTAGTGGCCGGCGGGGAGCTGTTTTTT	CASSLVAGGELFF
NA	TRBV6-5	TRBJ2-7	TGTGCCAGCAGTTCAGCCGGGACACCCTACGAGCAGTACTTC	CASSSAGTPYEQYF
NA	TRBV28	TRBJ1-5	TGTGCCAGCAGTTTATTGAGGGCAGCCCAGCATTTT	CASSLLRAAQHF
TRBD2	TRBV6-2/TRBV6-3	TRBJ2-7	TGTGCCAGCAGTAGGACTAGCGGGGGTTACGAGCAGTACTTC	CASSRTSGGYEQYF
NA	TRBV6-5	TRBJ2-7	TGTGCCAGCACCTCGAGCCGGGGGAGCGGGCAAGAGCAGTACTTC	CASTSSRGSGQEQYF
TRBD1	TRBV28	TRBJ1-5	TGTGCCAGCAGTTCGCCAGGGGGTCGGCCCCAGCATTTT	CASSSPGGRPQHF
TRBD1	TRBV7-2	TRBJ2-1	TGTGCCAGCAGACACGGGACAGGGAAGTGGAATGAGCAGTTCTTC	CASRHGTGKWNEQFF
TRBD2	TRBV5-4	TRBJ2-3	TGTGCCAGCAGCCGCCCAACGGGGAGCGGGGACACAGATACGCAGTATTTT	CASSRPTGSGDTDTQYF
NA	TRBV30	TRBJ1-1	TGTGCCTGGAGTGTACTCGGGCGAGACGGGAGAGCTTTCTTT	CAWSVLGRDGRAFF
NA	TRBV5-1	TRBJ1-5	TGCGCCAGCAGCCCTGACGGTCCCAATCAGCCCCAGCATTTT	CASSPDGPNQPQHF
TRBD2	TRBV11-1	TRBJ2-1	TGTGCCAGCAGCTTGGGACTAGCGGGGGGTAGGCAGTTCTTC	CASSLGLAGGRQFF
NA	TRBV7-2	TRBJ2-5	TGTGCCAGCAGCTTAGGAGGACAGAGCCAAGAGACCCAGTACTTC	CASSLGGQSQETQYF
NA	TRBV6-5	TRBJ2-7	TGTGCCAGCGCCTTGGGGGACTCTTCCTACTACGAGCAGTACTTC	CASALGDSSYYEQYF
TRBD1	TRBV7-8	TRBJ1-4	TGTGCCAGCAGCTCCATGACAGGGGGGGAAAAACTGTTTTTT	CASSSMTGGEKLFF
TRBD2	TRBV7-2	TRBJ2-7	TGTGCCAGCAGCGTTAGCGGGGGGGCTTACGAGCAGTACTTC	CASSVSGGAYEQYF
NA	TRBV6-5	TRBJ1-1	TGTGCCAGCAGTTACTCCGGACACGAGAACACTGAAGCTTTCTTT	CASSYSGHENTEAFF